The 19 T cell receptor beta chains listed next were all sequenced from one sample in a study of blood T cell repertoires in COVID-19. Data came from immunoSEQ multiplex PCR; TCRdb stores just in-frame clones and leaves some out. This table holds around 250,000 clones, around 90% found once. Source material: PBMCs or T cells enriched from blood (not recorded which). The origin of the receptors is a human donor in a cohort exposed to, infected with or recovered from COVID-19 (not recorded which). The donor label of this sample is uncertain.

The V and J genes are TRBV6-5 and TRBJ1-1, with a possible D match to TRBD1 (5 bases). Germline loops: CDR1 MNHEY, CDR2 SVGAGI. The V and J ends lost 6 bases and 7 bases respectively, with 15 bases between them. This CDR3 contains 13 residues. CDR3 residues: CASSQGAGFEAFF. Written as DNA, the CDR3 is TGTGCCAGCAGCCAAGGGGCTGGTTTTGAAGCTTTCTTT.

This rearrangement joins TRBV18 to TRBJ2-1; no reliable D call. V was pared by 1 base and J by 6 bases, with 10 bases between. CDR1 and CDR2 from the germline V gene are KGHSH and LQKENI. The CDR3 length is 14 residues. The chain's CDR3 is CASSPLFPGNEQFF. The CDR3 DNA reads as TGTGCCAGCTCACCACTTTTCCCGGGCAATGAGCAGTTCTTC.

The chain links TRBV29-1 to TRBJ2-2, with D uncertain. CDR1 and CDR2 from the germline V gene are SQVTM and ANQGSEA. This CDR3 has 12 amino acids. V was clipped by 4 bases and J by 2 bases, with 5 bases between them. Here the CDR3 reads CSVGRNTGELFF. CDR3 DNA sequence: TGCAGCGTTGGGAGAAACACCGGGGAGCTGTTTTTT.

The chain combines TRBV4-1 with TRBJ1-5; a weak D match, TRBD1 (5 bases). The CDR3 is made up of 14 amino acids. The V end lost 3 bases, the J end lost 3 bases, and 9 bases lay between the germline ends. CDR1 MGHRA and CDR2 YSYEKL come from the germline V gene. The CDR3 spells CASSHSRDNQPQHF. The CDR3 nucleotides are TGCGCCAGCAGCCATAGCAGGGACAATCAGCCCCAGCATTTT.

The chain couples TRBV19 to TRBJ1-6; 11 bases are a match to TRBD1. CDR1 and CDR2 from the germline V gene are LNHDA and SQIVND (reference sequence). The CDR3 spans 16 residues. With V trimmed by 3 bases and J by 11 bases, 9 bases remained unmatched. The CDR3: CASSIRDRGFGAPLHF. CDR3 bases: TGTGCCAGTAGTATCCGGGACAGGGGGTTCGGGGCACCCCTCCACTTT.

This sequence joins TRBV10-2 and TRBJ2-7, with TRBD1 identical over 9 bases. CDR1 WSHSY and CDR2 SAAADI come from the germline V gene. Unmatched junction bases numbered 8, after V lost 6 bases and J lost 5 bases. This CDR3 region has 14 residues. The CDR3 nucleotides are TGCGCCAGCAGGGGGACAGGGTTCTTCCACGAGCAGTACTTC. This sequence encodes CASRGTGFFHEQYF.

The chain recombines TRBV5-1 with TRBJ1-1, with TRBD1 as a possible D gene (6 bases). The CDR3 length is 14 residues. Per germline, CDR1 SGHRS and CDR2 YFSETQ. V was shortened by 7 bases and J by 5 bases, with 18 bases between the two germline ends. The chain's CDR3 is CASGPTVGATEAFF. CDR3 in DNA: TGCGCCAGCGGCCCGACTGTGGGGGCAACTGAAGCTTTCTTT.

This sequence joins TRBV6-5 and TRBJ2-5; no firm D call. Germline V gene data show CDR1 as MNHEY and CDR2 as SVGAGI. CDR3 length: 15 residues. V was pared by 0 bases and J by 1 base, with 9 bases between. CDR3 DNA sequence: TGTGCCAGCAGTTACTCACCAGTCCTCCAAGAGACCCAGTACTTC. Translated: CASSYSPVLQETQYF.

The sample holds a few counts of this clone. The genes are TRBV2 and TRBJ1-3; TRBD1 is a possible D gene (5 bases). Germline V gene data show CDR1 as SNHLY and CDR2 as FYNNEI. Trimming left V 1 base short and J 6 bases short, with 7 bases between. The CDR3 sequence is 13 residues long. CDR3 nucleotides: TGTGCCAGCAGTGAAGGGGGGGTAAACACCATATATTTT. It encodes CASSEGGVNTIYF. Supplemented by reference TRBV2 and TRBJ1-3, the full variable domain reads EPEVTQTPSHQVTQMGQEVILRCVPISNHLYFYWYRQILGQKVEFLVSFYNNEISEKSEIFDDQFSVERPDGSNFTLKIRSTKLEDSAMYFCASSEGGVNTIYFGEGSWLTVV.

Worth noting for this clone: The junction shows a germline mismatch at one end, possibly a read error. The chain links TRBV5-8 to TRBJ2-1, with 9 bases identical to TRBD2. The CDR3 is made up of 14 amino acids. CDR1 is SGHTS and CDR2 is YDEGEE in the germline V gene. CDR3 sequence reads: CTSSLGSGGKEQFF. The CDR3 DNA is TGTACCAGCAGCTTGGGTAGCGGGGGAAAAGAGCAGTTCTTC.

The V gene is TRBV3-1 (or the pseudogene TRBV3-2), the J gene TRBJ1-1, with D unresolved. V dropped 0 bases and J dropped 3 bases, with 8 bases sitting between them. Looked up from germline, CDR1 is LGHDT and CDR2 is YNNKEL (reference sequence). The length of the CDR3 is 14 residues. The CDR3 nucleotides read TGTGCCAGCAGCCAAGAAGGAGTTGACACTGAAGCTTTCTTT. The encoded protein is CASSQEGVDTEAFF.

V usage is TRBV18 and J usage is TRBJ2-7; D might be TRBD1 (6 bases). Germline V gene lookup returns CDR1 KGHSH and CDR2 LQKENI. V was clipped by 3 bases and J by 5 bases, with 17 bases between them. CDR3 size: 15 residues. This CDR3 reads CASSPTGATLHEQYF. The CDR3, as DNA: TGTGCCAGCTCACCGACAGGAGCCACCTTACACGAGCAGTACTTC.

The rearrangement joins TRBV19 to TRBJ1-6; D may be TRBD1 (5 bases). Trimming removed 9 bases at V and 4 bases at J, with 16 bases between. The CDR3 contains 15 residues. From germline, CDR1 is LNHDA and CDR2 SQIVND (reference sequence). The CDR3, as DNA: TGTGCCAGCTCGGAACAGGCGCGGTATAATTCACCCCTCCACTTT. Encoded protein: CASSEQARYNSPLHF.

The gene calls are TRBV5-6 and TRBJ2-7, with 8 positions matching TRBD1. CDR1 and CDR2 (germline): SGHDT, YYEEEE. Losses at the gene ends were 6 bases for V and 3 bases for J; bases not matched to a gene: 8. CDR3 length equals 14 residues. CDR3: CASTAQGAVYEQYF. CDR3 DNA: TGTGCCAGCACCGCTCAGGGGGCGGTCTACGAGCAGTACTTC. The variable domain in full, with the rest retrieved from reference TRBV5-6 and TRBJ2-7, is DAGVTQSPTHLIKTRGQQVTLRCSPKSGHDTVSWYQQALGQGPQFIFQYYEEEERQRGNFPDRFSGHQFPNYSSELNVNALLLGDSALYLCASTAQGAVYEQYFGPGTRLTVT.

The chain combines TRBV7-2 with TRBJ1-5; maybe TRBD1 (6 bases). From germline, CDR1 is SGHTA and CDR2 FQGNSA. Trimming cost V 3 bases and J 7 bases, with 10 bases left between them. The CDR3 extends over 13 amino acids. CDR3 in amino acids: CASSFGQWQPQHF. CDR3 bases: TGTGCCAGCAGCTTCGGACAGTGGCAGCCCCAGCATTTT.

The V call is TRBV11-2, the J call TRBJ1-2, with 9 bases identical to TRBD1. V trimming: 6 bases; J trimming: 3 bases; junction bases outside the gene matches: 5. The germline V gene has CDR1 SGHAT and CDR2 FQNNGV. The CDR3 loop spans 14 amino acids. CDR3 coding DNA: TGTGCCAGCAGTTTTACAGGGGGCGACTATGGCTACACCTTC. The encoded protein is CASSFTGGDYGYTF.

The V and J genes are TRBV7-9 and TRBJ1-4, with a possible D match to TRBD1 (6 bases). V shed 5 bases and J shed 3 bases, with 10 bases lying between them. Germline CDR1 SEHNR, CDR2 FQNEAQ (reference sequence). The CDR3 sequence is 14 residues long. CDR3 sequence: CASSTRGSNEKLFF. CDR3 sequence (DNA): TGTGCCAGCAGCACAAGGGGGTCTAATGAAAAACTGTTTTTT.

The chain couples TRBV19 to TRBJ1-6; D perhaps matches TRBD1 (5 bases). Germline loops: CDR1 LNHDA, CDR2 SQIVND (reference sequence). CDR3 size: 14 residues. The V end lost 7 bases, the J end lost 10 bases, and 17 bases lay between the germline ends. The CDR3 sequence is CASMAGTAKSPLHF. The CDR3 DNA is TGTGCCAGTATGGCGGGGACGGCCAAATCACCCCTCCACTTT.

The chain couples TRBV4-1 to TRBJ2-2; 10 bases match TRBD2. V shed 0 bases, J shed 6 bases, and the junction held 10 bases outside the gene matches. This CDR3 has 18 residues. Germline V gene lookup returns CDR1 MGHRA and CDR2 YSYEKL. The CDR3 loop reads CASSQDPTSGGAPGELFF. DNA of the CDR3: TGCGCCAGCAGCCAAGACCCTACAAGCGGGGGGGCCCCCGGGGAGCTGTTTTTT.